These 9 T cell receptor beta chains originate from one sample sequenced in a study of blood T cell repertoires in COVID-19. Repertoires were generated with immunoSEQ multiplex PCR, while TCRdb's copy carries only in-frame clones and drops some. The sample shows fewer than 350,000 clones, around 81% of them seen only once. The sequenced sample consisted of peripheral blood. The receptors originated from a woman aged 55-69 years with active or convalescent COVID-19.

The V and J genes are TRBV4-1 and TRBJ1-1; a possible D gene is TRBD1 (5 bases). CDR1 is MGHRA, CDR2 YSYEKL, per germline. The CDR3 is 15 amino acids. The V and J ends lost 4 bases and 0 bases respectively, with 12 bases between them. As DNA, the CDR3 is TGCGCCAGCAGCCCTCTGGGGCTGGTGAACACTGAAGCTTTCTTT. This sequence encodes CASSPLGLVNTEAFF.

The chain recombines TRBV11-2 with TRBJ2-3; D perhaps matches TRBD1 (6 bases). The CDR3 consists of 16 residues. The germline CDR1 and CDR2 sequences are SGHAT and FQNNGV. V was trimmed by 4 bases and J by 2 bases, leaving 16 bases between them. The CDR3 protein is CASSSGRAGDTDTQYF. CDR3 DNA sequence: TGTGCCAGCAGCTCCGGGCGGGCAGGGGACACAGATACGCAGTATTTT.

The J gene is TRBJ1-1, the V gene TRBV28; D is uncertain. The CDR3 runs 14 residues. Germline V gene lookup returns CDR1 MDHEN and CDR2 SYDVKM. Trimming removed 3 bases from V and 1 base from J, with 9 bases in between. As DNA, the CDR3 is TGTGCCAGCAGTTTGAGCCCCACGAACACTGAAGCTTTCTTT. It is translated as CASSLSPTNTEAFF.

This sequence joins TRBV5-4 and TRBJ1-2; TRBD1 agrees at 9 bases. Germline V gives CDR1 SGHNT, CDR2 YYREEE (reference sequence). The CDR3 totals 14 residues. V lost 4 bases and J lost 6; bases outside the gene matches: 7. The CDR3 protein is CASSGDRDLHGYTF. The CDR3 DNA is TGTGCCAGCAGCGGGGACAGGGACCTTCATGGCTACACCTTC.

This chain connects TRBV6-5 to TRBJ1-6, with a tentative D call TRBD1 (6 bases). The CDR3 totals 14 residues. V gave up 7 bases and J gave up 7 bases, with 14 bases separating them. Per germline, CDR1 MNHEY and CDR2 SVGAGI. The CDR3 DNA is TGTGCCAGCACTCCCGAGGGGGGGAATTCACCCCTCCACTTT. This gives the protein CASTPEGGNSPLHF.

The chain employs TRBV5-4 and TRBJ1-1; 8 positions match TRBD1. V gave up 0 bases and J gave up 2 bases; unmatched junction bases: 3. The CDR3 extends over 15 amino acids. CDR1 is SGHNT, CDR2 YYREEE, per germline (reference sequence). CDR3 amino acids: CASSLADRANTEAFF. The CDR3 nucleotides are TGTGCCAGCAGCTTGGCGGACAGGGCTAACACTGAAGCTTTCTTT. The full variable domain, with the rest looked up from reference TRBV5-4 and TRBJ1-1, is ETGVTQSPTHLIKTRGQQVTLRCSSQSGHNTVSWYQQALGQGPQFIFQYYREEENGRGNFPPRFSGLQFPNYSSELNVNALELDDSALYLCASSLADRANTEAFFGQGTRLTVV.

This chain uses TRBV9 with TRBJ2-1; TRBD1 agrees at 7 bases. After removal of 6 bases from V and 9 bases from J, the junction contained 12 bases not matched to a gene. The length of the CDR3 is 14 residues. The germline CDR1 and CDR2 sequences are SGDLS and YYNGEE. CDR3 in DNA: TGTGCCAGCACCCAAGGGACAGTTTCTGGTGAGCAGTTCTTC. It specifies CASTQGTVSGEQFF.

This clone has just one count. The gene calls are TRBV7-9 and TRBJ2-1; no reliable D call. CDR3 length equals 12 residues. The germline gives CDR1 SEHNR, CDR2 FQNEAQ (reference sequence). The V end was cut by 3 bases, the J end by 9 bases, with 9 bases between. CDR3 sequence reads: CASSFVRSEQFF. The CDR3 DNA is TGTGCCAGCAGCTTTGTAAGGAGTGAGCAGTTCTTC. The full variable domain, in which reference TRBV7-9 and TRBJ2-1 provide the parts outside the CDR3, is DTGVSQNPRHKITKRGQNVTFRCDPISEHNRLYWYRQTLGQGPEFLTYFQNEAQLEKSRLLSDRFSAERPKGSFSTLEIQRTEQGDSAMYLCASSFVRSEQFFGPGTRLTVL.

The CDR3 protein is CASSYSRTSGGTRETQYF. CDR3 bases: TGTGCCAGCAGTTACTCGAGGACTAGCGGGGGGACCCGAGAGACCCAGTACTTC. The chain joins TRBV6-2 or TRBV6-3 to TRBJ2-5; 14 positions agree with TRBD2. CDR1 and CDR2 from the germline V gene are MNHEY and SVGEGT. The CDR3 has 18 amino acids. Trimming at V came to 0 bases and at J to 4 bases, leaving 7 bases not matched to a gene.